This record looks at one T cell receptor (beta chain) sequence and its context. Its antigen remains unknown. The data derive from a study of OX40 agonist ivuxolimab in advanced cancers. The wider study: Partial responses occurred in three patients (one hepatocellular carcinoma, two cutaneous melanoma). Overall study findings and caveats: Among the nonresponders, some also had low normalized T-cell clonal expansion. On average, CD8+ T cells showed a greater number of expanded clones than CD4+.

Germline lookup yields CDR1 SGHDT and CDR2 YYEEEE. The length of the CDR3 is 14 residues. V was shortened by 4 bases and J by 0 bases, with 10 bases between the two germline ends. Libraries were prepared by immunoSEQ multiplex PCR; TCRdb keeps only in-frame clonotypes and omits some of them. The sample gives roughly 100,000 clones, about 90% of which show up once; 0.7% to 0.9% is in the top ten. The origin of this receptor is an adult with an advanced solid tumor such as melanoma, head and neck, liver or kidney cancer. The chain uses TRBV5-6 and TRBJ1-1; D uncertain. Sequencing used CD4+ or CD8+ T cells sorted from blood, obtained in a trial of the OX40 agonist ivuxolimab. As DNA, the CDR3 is TGTGCCAGCAGCCCTCCCGCTCTGAACACTGAAGCTTTCTTT. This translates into CASSPPALNTEAFF.